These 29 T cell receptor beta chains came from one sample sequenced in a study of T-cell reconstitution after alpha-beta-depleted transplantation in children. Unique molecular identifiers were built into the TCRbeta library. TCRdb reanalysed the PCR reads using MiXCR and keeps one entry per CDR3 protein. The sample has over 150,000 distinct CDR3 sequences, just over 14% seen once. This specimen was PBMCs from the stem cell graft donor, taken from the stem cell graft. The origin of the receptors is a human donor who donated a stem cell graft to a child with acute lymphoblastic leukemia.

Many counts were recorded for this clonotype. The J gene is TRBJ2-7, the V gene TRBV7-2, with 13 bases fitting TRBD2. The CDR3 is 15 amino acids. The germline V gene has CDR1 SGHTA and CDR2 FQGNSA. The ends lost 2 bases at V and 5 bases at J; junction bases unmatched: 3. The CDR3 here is CASSLNGLAGDEQYF. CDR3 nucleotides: TGTGCCAGCAGCTTAAACGGACTAGCGGGAGACGAGCAGTACTTC. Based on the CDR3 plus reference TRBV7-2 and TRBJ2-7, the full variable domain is GAGVSQSPSNKVTEKGKDVELRCDPISGHTALYWYRQSLGQGLEFLIYFQGNSAPDKSGLPSDRFSAERTGGSVSTLTIQRTQQEDSAVYLCASSLNGLAGDEQYFGPGTRLTVT.

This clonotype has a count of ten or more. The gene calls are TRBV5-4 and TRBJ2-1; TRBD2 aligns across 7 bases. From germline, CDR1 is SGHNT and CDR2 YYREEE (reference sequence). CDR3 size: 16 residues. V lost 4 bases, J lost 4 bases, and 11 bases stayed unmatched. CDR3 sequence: CASSPGKLAEYNEQFF. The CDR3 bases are TGTGCCAGCAGCCCAGGAAAGCTAGCGGAGTACAATGAGCAGTTCTTC.

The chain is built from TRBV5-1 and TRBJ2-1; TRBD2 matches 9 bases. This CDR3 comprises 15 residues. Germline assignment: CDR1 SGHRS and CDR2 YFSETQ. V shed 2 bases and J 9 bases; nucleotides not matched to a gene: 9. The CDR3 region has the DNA TGCGCCAGCAGCTTTATAGCGGGAGTGGTCGTTGAGCAGTTCTTC. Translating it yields CASSFIAGVVVEQFF. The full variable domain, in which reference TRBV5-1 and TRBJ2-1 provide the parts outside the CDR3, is KAGVTQTPRYLIKTRGQQVTLSCSPISGHRSVSWYQQTPGQGLQFLFEYFSETQRNKGNFPGRFSGRQFSNSRSEMNVSTLELGDSALYLCASSFIAGVVVEQFFGPGTRLTVL.

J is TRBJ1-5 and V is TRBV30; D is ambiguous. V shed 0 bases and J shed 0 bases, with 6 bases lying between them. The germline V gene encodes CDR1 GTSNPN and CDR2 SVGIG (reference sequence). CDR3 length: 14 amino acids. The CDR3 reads CAWSVADSNQPQHF. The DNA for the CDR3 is TGTGCCTGGAGTGTGGCGGATAGCAATCAGCCCCAGCATTTT.

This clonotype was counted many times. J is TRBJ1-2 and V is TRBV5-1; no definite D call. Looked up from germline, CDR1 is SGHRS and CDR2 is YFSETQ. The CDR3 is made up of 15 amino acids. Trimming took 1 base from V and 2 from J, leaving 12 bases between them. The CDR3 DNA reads TGCGCCAGCAGCTTGTTCCCGGGAACCAACTATGGCTACACCTTC. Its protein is CASSLFPGTNYGYTF.

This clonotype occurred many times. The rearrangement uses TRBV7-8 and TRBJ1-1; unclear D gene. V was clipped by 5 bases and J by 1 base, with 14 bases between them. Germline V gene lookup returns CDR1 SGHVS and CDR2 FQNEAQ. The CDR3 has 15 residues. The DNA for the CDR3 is TGTGCCAGCAGCGGGTCCCTCGATACGAACACTGAAGCTTTCTTT. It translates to CASSGSLDTNTEAFF.

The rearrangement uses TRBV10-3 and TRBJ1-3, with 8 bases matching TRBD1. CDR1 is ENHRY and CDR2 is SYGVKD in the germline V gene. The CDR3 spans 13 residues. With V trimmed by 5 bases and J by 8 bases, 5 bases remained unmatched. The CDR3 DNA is TGTGCCATCAGTCCAGGGGGCCGAGACACCATATATTTT. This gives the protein CAISPGGRDTIYF.

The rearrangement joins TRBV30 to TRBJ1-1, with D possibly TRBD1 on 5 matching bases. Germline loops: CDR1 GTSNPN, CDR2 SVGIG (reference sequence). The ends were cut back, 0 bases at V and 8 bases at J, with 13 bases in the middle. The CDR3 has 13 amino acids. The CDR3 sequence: CAWSVSLGTEAFF. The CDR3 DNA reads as TGTGCCTGGAGTGTTTCTTTGGGGACCGAAGCTTTCTTT.

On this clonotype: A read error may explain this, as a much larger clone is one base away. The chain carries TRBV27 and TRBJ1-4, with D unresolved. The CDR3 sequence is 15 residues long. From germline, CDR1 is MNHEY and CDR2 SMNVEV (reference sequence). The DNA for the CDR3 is TGTGCCAGCAGCCGCCAGACACTTCCAAATGAAAATCTGTTTTTT. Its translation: CASSRQTLPNENLFF.

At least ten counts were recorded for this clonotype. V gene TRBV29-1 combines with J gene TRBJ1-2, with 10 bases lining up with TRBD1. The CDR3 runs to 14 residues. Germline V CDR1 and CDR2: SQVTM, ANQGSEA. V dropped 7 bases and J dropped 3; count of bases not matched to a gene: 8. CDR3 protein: CSAGRDRGYYGYTF. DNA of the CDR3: TGCAGCGCCGGTCGGGACAGGGGCTACTATGGCTACACCTTC.

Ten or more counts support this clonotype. CDR3 region: CSAPLGGVTDTQYF. CDR3 DNA sequence: TGCAGTGCTCCTTTGGGGGGGGTCACAGATACGCAGTATTTT. The chain employs TRBV20-1 and TRBJ2-3; 7 bases map to TRBD2. CDR1 is DFQATT and CDR2 is SNEGSKA in the germline V gene (reference sequence). The CDR3 totals 14 residues. V dropped 5 bases and J dropped 2; count of bases not matched to a gene: 7.

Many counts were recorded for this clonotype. The CDR3 sequence: CASRSRALLTDTQYF. The CDR3 DNA reads TGTGCCAGCAGGTCCCGGGCTCTTCTCACAGATACGCAGTATTTT. This sequence joins TRBV12-3 or TRBV12-4 and TRBJ2-3; D gene unclear. This CDR3 contains 15 residues. Deletions cut 6 bases from V and 2 bases from J, with 15 bases between.

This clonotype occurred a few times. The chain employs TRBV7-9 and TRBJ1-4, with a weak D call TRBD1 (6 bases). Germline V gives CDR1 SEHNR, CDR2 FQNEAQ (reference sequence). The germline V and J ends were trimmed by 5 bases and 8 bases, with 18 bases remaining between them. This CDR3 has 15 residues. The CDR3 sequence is CASSHTLQGYEKLFF. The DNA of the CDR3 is TGTGCCAGCAGCCACACACTACAGGGTTACGAAAAACTGTTTTTT.

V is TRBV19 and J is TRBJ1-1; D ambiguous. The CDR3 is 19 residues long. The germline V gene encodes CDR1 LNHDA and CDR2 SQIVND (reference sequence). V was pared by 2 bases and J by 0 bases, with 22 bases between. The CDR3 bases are TGTGCCAGTAGTATACCTACTGGCTGGGAAGCAACTATGAACACTGAAGCTTTCTTT. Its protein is CASSIPTGWEATMNTEAFF. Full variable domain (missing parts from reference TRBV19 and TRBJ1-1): DGGITQSPKYLFRKEGQNVTLSCEQNLNHDAMYWYRQDPGQGLRLIYYSQIVNDFQKGDIAEGYSVSREKKESFPLTVTSAQKNPTAFYLCASSIPTGWEATMNTEAFFGQGTRLTVV.

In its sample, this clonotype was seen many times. This chain's CDR3 is CASSQDVKLFF. The CDR3 nucleotides are TGTGCCAGCAGCCAAGATGTGAAACTGTTTTTT. The J gene is TRBJ1-4, the V gene TRBV4-2, with no clear D. This CDR3 contains 11 residues. Germline V CDR1 and CDR2: LGHNA, YNFKEQ. The ends were cut back, 0 bases at V and 11 bases at J, with 4 bases in the middle.

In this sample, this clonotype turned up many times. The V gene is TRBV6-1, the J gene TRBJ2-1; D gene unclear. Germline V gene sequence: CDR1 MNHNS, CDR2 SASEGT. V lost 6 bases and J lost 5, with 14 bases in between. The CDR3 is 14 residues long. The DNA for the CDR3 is TGTGCCAGCAGAGGATACCCCGAAAACAATGAGCAGTTCTTC. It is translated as CASRGYPENNEQFF.

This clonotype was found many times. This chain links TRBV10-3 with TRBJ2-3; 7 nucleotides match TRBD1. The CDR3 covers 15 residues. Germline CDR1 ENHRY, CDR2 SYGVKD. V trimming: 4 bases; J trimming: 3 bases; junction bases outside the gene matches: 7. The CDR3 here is CAISALGGRTDTQYF. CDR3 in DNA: TGTGCCATCAGTGCGTTAGGGGGCAGGACAGATACGCAGTATTTT.

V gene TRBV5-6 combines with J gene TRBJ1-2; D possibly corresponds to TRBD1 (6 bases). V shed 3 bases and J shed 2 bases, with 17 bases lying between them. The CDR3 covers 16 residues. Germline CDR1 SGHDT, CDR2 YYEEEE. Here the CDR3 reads CASSWGASGANYGYTF. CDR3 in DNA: TGTGCCAGCAGCTGGGGGGCCTCAGGGGCCAACTATGGCTACACCTTC.

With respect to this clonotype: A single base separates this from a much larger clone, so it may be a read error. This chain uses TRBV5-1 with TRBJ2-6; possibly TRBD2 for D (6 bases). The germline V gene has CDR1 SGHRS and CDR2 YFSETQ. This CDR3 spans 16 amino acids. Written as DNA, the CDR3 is TGCGCCAGCAGCAACGGAGGGACCCCTGGGGCCAACGGCCTGACTTTC. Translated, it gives CASSNGGTPGANGLTF.

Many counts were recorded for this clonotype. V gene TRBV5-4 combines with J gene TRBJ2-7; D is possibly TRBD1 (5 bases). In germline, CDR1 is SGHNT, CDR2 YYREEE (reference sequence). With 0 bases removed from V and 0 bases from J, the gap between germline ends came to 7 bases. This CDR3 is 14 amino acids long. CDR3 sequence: CASSLGQRSYEQYF. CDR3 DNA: TGTGCCAGCAGCTTGGGACAGCGCTCCTACGAGCAGTACTTC.

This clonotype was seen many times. The CDR3 protein is CASSRGLGETQYF. The CDR3 DNA follows: TGCGCCAGCAGCAGGGGGCTTGGAGAGACCCAGTACTTC. This chain joins TRBV5-1 and TRBJ2-5, with TRBD1 identical over 7 bases. This CDR3 comprises 13 residues. Germline CDR1 and CDR2: SGHRS and YFSETQ. The V and J ends lost 4 bases and 4 bases, in that order; junction bases with no gene match: 4.

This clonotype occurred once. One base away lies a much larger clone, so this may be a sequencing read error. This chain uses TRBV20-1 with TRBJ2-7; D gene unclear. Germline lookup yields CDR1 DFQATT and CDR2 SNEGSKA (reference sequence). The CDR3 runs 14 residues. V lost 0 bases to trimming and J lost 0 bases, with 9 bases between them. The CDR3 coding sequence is TGCAGTGCTAGAGATACATGGTTCTCCTACGAGCAGTACTTC. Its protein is CSARDTWFSYEQYF.

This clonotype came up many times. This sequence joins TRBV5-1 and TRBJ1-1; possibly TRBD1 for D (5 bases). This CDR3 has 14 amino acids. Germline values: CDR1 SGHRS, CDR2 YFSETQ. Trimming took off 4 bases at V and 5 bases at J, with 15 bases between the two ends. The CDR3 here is CASSQNRRETEAFF. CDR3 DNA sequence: TGCGCCAGCAGCCAGAACAGGCGCGAAACTGAAGCTTTCTTT.

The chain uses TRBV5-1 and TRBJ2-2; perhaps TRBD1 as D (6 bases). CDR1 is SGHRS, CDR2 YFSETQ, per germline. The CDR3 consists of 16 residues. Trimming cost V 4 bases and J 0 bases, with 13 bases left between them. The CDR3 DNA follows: TGCGCCAGCAGCGGAAATACAGGGTCGAACACCGGGGAGCTGTTTTTT. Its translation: CASSGNTGSNTGELFF.

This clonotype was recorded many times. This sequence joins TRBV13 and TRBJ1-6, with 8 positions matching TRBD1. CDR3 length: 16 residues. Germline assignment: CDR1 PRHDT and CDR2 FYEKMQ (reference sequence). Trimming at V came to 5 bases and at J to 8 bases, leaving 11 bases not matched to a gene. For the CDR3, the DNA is TGTGCCAGCAGCCCCCGCGGGGCAGGGGGCGATTCACCCCTCCACTTT. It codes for CASSPRGAGGDSPLHF.

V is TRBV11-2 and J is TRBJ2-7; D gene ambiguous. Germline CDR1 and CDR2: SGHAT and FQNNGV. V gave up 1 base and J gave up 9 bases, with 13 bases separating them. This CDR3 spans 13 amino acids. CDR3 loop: CASSLVPGSAQYF. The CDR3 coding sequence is TGTGCCAGCAGCTTAGTTCCCGGGTCAGCGCAGTACTTC.

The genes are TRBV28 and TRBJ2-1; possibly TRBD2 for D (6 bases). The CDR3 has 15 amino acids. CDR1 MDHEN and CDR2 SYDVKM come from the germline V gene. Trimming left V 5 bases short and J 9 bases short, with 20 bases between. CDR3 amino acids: CASSPPGLKGGEQFF. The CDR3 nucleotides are TGTGCCAGCAGTCCACCGGGACTCAAGGGAGGTGAGCAGTTCTTC.

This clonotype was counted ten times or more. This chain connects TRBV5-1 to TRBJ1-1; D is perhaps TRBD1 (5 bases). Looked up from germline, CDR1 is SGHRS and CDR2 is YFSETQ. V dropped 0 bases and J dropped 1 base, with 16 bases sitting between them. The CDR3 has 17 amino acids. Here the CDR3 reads CASSLGQGRVPNTEAFF. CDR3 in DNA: TGCGCCAGCAGCTTGGGCCAGGGCCGAGTCCCGAACACTGAAGCTTTCTTT.

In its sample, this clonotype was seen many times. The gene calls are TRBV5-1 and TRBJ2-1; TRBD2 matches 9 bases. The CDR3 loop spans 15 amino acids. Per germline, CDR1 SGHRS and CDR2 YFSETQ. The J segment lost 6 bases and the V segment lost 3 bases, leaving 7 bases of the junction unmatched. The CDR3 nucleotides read TGCGCCAGCAGCTCCGGGACTAGCTCGGGCAATGAGCAGTTCTTC. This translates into CASSSGTSSGNEQFF. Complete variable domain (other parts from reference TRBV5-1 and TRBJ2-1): KAGVTQTPRYLIKTRGQQVTLSCSPISGHRSVSWYQQTPGQGLQFLFEYFSETQRNKGNFPGRFSGRQFSNSRSEMNVSTLELGDSALYLCASSSGTSSGNEQFFGPGTRLTVL.